These 10 T cell receptor beta chains were sequenced from one sample in a study of blood T cell repertoires in COVID-19. Data came from immunoSEQ multiplex PCR; TCRdb stores just in-frame clones and leaves some out. The repertoire holds about 180,000 clones, with 65% to 90% as singletons. The specimen was peripheral blood. Receptors were obtained from a human donor in a cohort sampled during active COVID-19.

The gene calls are TRBV18 and TRBJ2-7; 7 bases are shared with TRBD1. J lost 3 bases, V lost 3 bases, and 11 bases had no gene match. CDR1 is KGHSH and CDR2 is LQKENI in the germline V gene. The CDR3 runs to 16 residues. CDR3 in DNA: TGTGCCAGCTCACCGGGACAGACTCCCCTAGGCTACGAGCAGTACTTC. It codes for CASSPGQTPLGYEQYF.

The rearrangement joins TRBV10-2 to TRBJ2-7; 9 bases are a match to TRBD2. The CDR3 loop spans 14 amino acids. The V segment lost 5 bases and the J segment 3 bases; nucleotides outside the gene matches: 5. CDR1 is WSHSY and CDR2 is SAAADI in the germline V gene. The CDR3 sequence: CASSQTSGLYEQYF. DNA for the CDR3: TGCGCCAGCAGTCAGACTAGCGGACTCTACGAGCAGTACTTC.

This rearrangement joins TRBV11-1 to TRBJ2-7, with 7 positions matching TRBD1. J gave up 3 bases and V 5 bases, and 7 bases lay outside the gene matches. CDR1 and CDR2 from the germline V gene are SGHAT and FQDESV (reference sequence). The CDR3 sequence is 14 residues long. CDR3 sequence (DNA): TGTGCCAGCAGCCGAGGACAGGACGTCTACGAGCAGTACTTC. It specifies CASSRGQDVYEQYF. Using reference TRBV11-1 and TRBJ2-7 for the parts outside the CDR3, the full variable domain is EAEVAQSPRYKITEKSQAVAFWCDPISGHATLYWYRQILGQGPELLVQFQDESVVDDSQLPKDRFSAERLKGVDSTLKIQPAELGDSAMYLCASSRGQDVYEQYFGPGTRLTVT.

The rearrangement links TRBV6-2 or TRBV6-3 to TRBJ1-5; D is uncertain. This CDR3 has 16 amino acids. Trimming cost V 0 bases and J 0 bases, with 9 bases left between them. Per the germline V gene, CDR1 is MNHEY and CDR2 is SVGEGT. This CDR3 is CASSYSTAYSNQPQHF. The CDR3 DNA follows: TGTGCCAGCAGTTACTCAACAGCTTATAGCAATCAGCCCCAGCATTTT.

This chain connects TRBV5-1 to TRBJ2-1; 12 bases are shared with TRBD2. CDR3 length equals 17 residues. J lost 0 bases, V lost 1 base, and 2 bases had no gene match. The germline V gene encodes CDR1 SGHRS and CDR2 YFSETQ. CDR3 region: CASSLLLAGGSYNEQFF. The CDR3 bases are TGCGCCAGCAGCTTGTTACTAGCGGGAGGCTCCTACAATGAGCAGTTCTTC.

There are a few counts of this clone. The rearrangement joins TRBV30 to TRBJ2-7, with D uncertain. Between the trimmed V and J ends, which lost 6 bases and 0 bases, there was a span of 3 bases. The CDR3 has 10 amino acids. CDR1 and CDR2 (germline): GTSNPN, SVGIG (reference sequence). CDR3 nucleotides: TGTGCCTGCTGCTCCTACGAGCAGTACTTC. Amino acids: CACCSYEQYF. Together with reference TRBV30 and TRBJ2-7, the CDR3 gives the full variable domain: SQTIHQWPATLVQPVGSPLSLECTVEGTSNPNLYWYRQAAGRGLQLLFYSVGIGQISSEVPQNLSASRPQDRQFILSSKKLLLSDSGFYLCACCSYEQYFGPGTRLTVT.

The rearrangement links TRBV7-6 to TRBJ2-2; maybe TRBD1 (6 bases). Germline V gene sequence: CDR1 SGHVS, CDR2 FNYEAQ. This CDR3 spans 15 amino acids. V was pared by 1 base and J by 7 bases, with 13 bases between. CDR3 region: CASSLVAGVGGELFF. In DNA, the CDR3 is TGTGCCAGCAGCTTAGTGGCAGGGGTTGGCGGGGAGCTGTTTTTT.

The chain employs TRBV2 and TRBJ2-1, with 7 bases identical to TRBD2. Trimming took 5 bases from V and 0 from J; bases not matched to a gene: 10. CDR1 SNHLY and CDR2 FYNNEI come from the germline V gene. The CDR3 has 17 amino acids. DNA for the CDR3: TGTGCCAGCAGTAGGGAACTAGCGCCGGTCTCCTACAATGAGCAGTTCTTC. Amino acid sequence: CASSRELAPVSYNEQFF.

This chain joins TRBV9 and TRBJ2-3; D unclear. Trimming cost V 3 bases and J 3 bases, with 17 bases left between them. The CDR3 is made up of 16 amino acids. The germline V gene has CDR1 SGDLS and CDR2 YYNGEE. CDR3 loop: CASSAFRSGSTDTQYF. The CDR3 nucleotides read TGTGCCAGCAGCGCCTTCCGGAGTGGAAGTACAGATACGCAGTATTTT.

The rearrangement links TRBV27 to TRBJ2-5, with D perhaps TRBD1 (5 bases). The germline V and J ends were trimmed by 4 bases and 5 bases, with 11 bases remaining between them. This CDR3 has 13 amino acids. Germline CDR1 reads MNHEY; CDR2 reads SMNVEV (reference sequence). The CDR3 protein is CASSSRGLETQYF. For the CDR3, the DNA is TGTGCCAGCAGTTCAAGGGGCCTGGAGACCCAGTACTTC.